These 28 T cell receptor beta chains came from one sample sequenced in a study of blood T cell repertoires in COVID-19. Assay used: immunoSEQ multiplex PCR; TCRdb lists only in-frame clones, some missing. Of 25,000 to 35,000 clones listed, 89% are singletons. Sequencing was done on a sample of peripheral blood. The source of these receptors is a human donor in a cohort sampled during active COVID-19.

This clone is a singleton in its sample. The V call is TRBV7-9, the J call TRBJ2-1, with a weak D call TRBD2 (7 bases). V shed 3 bases and J shed 6 bases, with 15 bases lying between them. The CDR3 is made up of 15 amino acids. Germline V gives CDR1 SEHNR, CDR2 FQNEAQ (reference sequence). CDR3 protein: CASSFSGGRLNEQFF. Here the CDR3 DNA reads TGTGCCAGCAGCTTCTCGGGGGGCCGGCTCAATGAGCAGTTCTTC.

The chain is built from TRBV25-1 and TRBJ2-7; D is perhaps TRBD2 (6 bases). CDR3 length: 17 amino acids. Germline V gene lookup returns CDR1 MGHDK and CDR2 SYGVNS. The V end was cut by 4 bases, the J end by 3 bases, with 22 bases between. The CDR3 DNA sequence: TGTGCCAGCAGTGGGAGAGGAGGGGAATCCTTTAACTACGAGCAGTACTTC. Amino acids: CASSGRGGESFNYEQYF.

This chain uses TRBV5-1 with TRBJ1-3; D is possibly TRBD1 (5 bases). The V gene's germline CDR1 is SGHRS and CDR2 YFSETQ. The CDR3 covers 15 residues. Trimming stripped 6 bases from V and 4 bases from J, with 17 bases between. The CDR3 reads CASTIGPGNGNTIYF. The DNA of the CDR3 is TGCGCCAGCACCATTGGACCAGGGAACGGAAACACCATATATTTT.

The rearrangement joins TRBV5-1 to TRBJ2-2; TRBD1 agrees at 9 bases. V lost 8 bases to trimming and J lost 3 bases; unmatched junction nucleotides: 8. The CDR3 covers 15 residues. Germline CDR1 reads SGHRS; CDR2 reads YFSETQ. The CDR3 sequence: CASASGQGHTGELFF. CDR3 coding DNA: TGCGCCAGTGCGTCGGGACAGGGACACACCGGGGAGCTGTTTTTT. Filled out from reference TRBV5-1 and TRBJ2-2, the complete variable domain reads KAGVTQTPRYLIKTRGQQVTLSCSPISGHRSVSWYQQTPGQGLQFLFEYFSETQRNKGNFPGRFSGRQFSNSRSEMNVSTLELGDSALYLCASASGQGHTGELFFGEGSRLTVL.

The chain recombines TRBV13 with TRBJ1-2; D uncertain. The V gene lost 5 bases and the J gene lost 6 bases, with 19 bases spanning the gap. Germline V CDR1 and CDR2: PRHDT, FYEKMQ (reference sequence). The CDR3 has 15 residues. The CDR3, as DNA: TGTGCCAGCAGCCCCCTGGGAGGAGGTGGGGATGGCTACACCTTC. This translates into CASSPLGGGGDGYTF.

In DNA form, the CDR3 reads TGTGCCACCAGTGACAAGGGGACAGCCTTCCAAGAGACCCAGTACTTC. Translating it yields CATSDKGTAFQETQYF. The chain employs TRBV24-1 and TRBJ2-5; 7 bases are shared with TRBD1. Germline V gene data show CDR1 as KGHDR and CDR2 as SFDVKD. V lost 4 bases to trimming and J lost 1 base; unmatched junction nucleotides: 8. The CDR3 sequence is 16 residues long.

This chain joins TRBV15 and TRBJ2-3; D possibly corresponds to TRBD2 (7 bases). CDR1 is LNHNV, CDR2 YYDKDF, per germline (reference sequence). The V and J ends lost 1 base and 0 bases respectively, with 14 bases between them. This CDR3 region has 17 residues. CDR3 region: CATSRGEGGLSTDTQYF. DNA for the CDR3: TGTGCCACCAGCAGAGGAGAGGGGGGGCTTAGCACAGATACGCAGTATTTT.

CDR3 bases: TGTGCCAGCAGTAGAGAGGGTAGAAATTCACCCCTCCACTTT. Protein product: CASSREGRNSPLHF. The V and J genes are TRBV9 and TRBJ1-6; D not certain. Germline CDR1 reads SGDLS; CDR2 reads YYNGEE. The V and J ends lost 5 bases and 7 bases respectively, with 13 bases between them. The CDR3 totals 14 residues.

This chain links TRBV18 with TRBJ1-1; D is perhaps TRBD1 (6 bases). CDR3 size: 16 residues. V lost 4 bases to trimming and J lost 4 bases, with 19 bases between them. Germline V gives CDR1 KGHSH, CDR2 LQKENI. CDR3 DNA: TGTGCCAGCTCACTCGGGACAAACAACTGGGGCACTGAAGCTTTCTTT. Its protein product is CASSLGTNNWGTEAFF.

The chain couples TRBV3-1 (or the pseudogene TRBV3-2) to TRBJ2-2; D may be TRBD1 (6 bases). Germline V gene sequence: CDR1 LGHDT, CDR2 YNNKEL (reference sequence). CDR3 size: 14 residues. V was clipped by 2 bases and J by 5 bases, with 9 bases between them. CDR3 amino acids: CASSQRGSTGELFF. The CDR3 DNA reads as TGTGCCAGCAGCCAAAGGGGGTCGACCGGGGAGCTGTTTTTT.

In its sample, this clone was seen a few times. The gene calls are TRBV7-6 and TRBJ2-6; D is perhaps TRBD2 (5 bases). Germline V CDR1 and CDR2: SGHVS, FNYEAQ. The ends were cut back, 1 base at V and 0 bases at J, with 7 bases in the middle. The CDR3 contains 16 residues. CDR3 protein: CASSLVRGSGANVLTF. As DNA, the CDR3 is TGTGCCAGCAGCTTAGTTCGGGGCTCTGGGGCCAACGTCCTGACTTTC.

The gene calls are TRBV10-3 and TRBJ2-3; D is unresolved. Germline V lookup: CDR1 ENHRY, CDR2 SYGVKD. With 7 bases removed from V and 5 bases from J, the gap between germline ends came to 13 bases. The CDR3 extends over 13 amino acids. CDR3 protein: CAIMGSERDTQYF. CDR3 sequence (DNA): TGTGCCATCATGGGTTCGGAGAGAGATACGCAGTATTTT.

This clone was seen only once. V usage is TRBV28 and J usage is TRBJ2-1, with TRBD1 matching over 7 bases. CDR1 is MDHEN, CDR2 SYDVKM, per germline. The CDR3 sequence is 16 residues long. The trim removed 2 bases at V and 8 bases at J, leaving 12 bases unmatched. The CDR3 loop is CASSLPTLQGMDEQFF. CDR3 sequence (DNA): TGTGCCAGCAGTTTACCCACCCTACAGGGGATGGATGAGCAGTTCTTC.

This sequence joins TRBV7-6 and TRBJ2-1, with TRBD2 matching 11 bases. This CDR3 has 16 residues. Germline CDR1 reads SGHVS; CDR2 reads FNYEAQ. J was trimmed by 2 bases and V by 4 bases; bases with no gene match: 4. This CDR3 reads CASSSSSGGAYNEQFF. The CDR3 DNA follows: TGTGCCAGCAGCTCCAGTAGCGGGGGGGCCTACAATGAGCAGTTCTTC.

The chain links TRBV15 to TRBJ2-2; 7 bases are a match to TRBD1. V dropped 1 base and J dropped 2; count of bases not matched to a gene: 4. The CDR3 is 16 residues long. The V gene's germline CDR1 is LNHNV and CDR2 YYDKDF (reference sequence). The CDR3 DNA reads TGTGCCACCAGCAGAGTTAGGACAGGAAACACCGGGGAGCTGTTTTTT. Protein: CATSRVRTGNTGELFF.

The J gene is TRBJ2-5, the V gene TRBV4-3; D possibly corresponds to TRBD1 (6 bases). This CDR3 comprises 17 residues. V was cut by 1 base and J by 5 bases, with 20 bases left in between. Looked up from germline, CDR1 is LGHNA and CDR2 is YSLEER. This CDR3 is CASSQVRGPGSGETQYF. The CDR3 DNA sequence: TGCGCCAGCAGCCAAGTCAGGGGCCCAGGCTCGGGGGAGACCCAGTACTTC.

This clone turned up a few times. The J gene is TRBJ2-3, the V gene TRBV2; D is perhaps TRBD2 (5 bases). The germline CDR1 and CDR2 sequences are SNHLY and FYNNEI. The CDR3 runs to 16 residues. Deletions cut 4 bases from V and 2 bases from J, with 16 bases between. The DNA of the CDR3 is TGTGCCAGCAGTGTGATAGCGTCCGCCACCACAGATACGCAGTATTTT. This codes for CASSVIASATTDTQYF.

The chain links TRBV7-2 to TRBJ1-1; D remains unclear. In germline, CDR1 is SGHTA, CDR2 FQGNSA. Trimming took off 1 base at V and 3 bases at J, with 9 bases between the two ends. The CDR3 contains 14 residues. The CDR3 nucleotides read TGTGCCAGCAGCTTAGAACGGTTAGACACTGAAGCTTTCTTT. Its translation: CASSLERLDTEAFF.

This sequence joins TRBV27 and TRBJ2-2; 7 positions match TRBD1. There are 16 residues in the CDR3. J lost 0 bases, V lost 6 bases, and 7 bases had no gene match. Germline V gene sequence: CDR1 MNHEY, CDR2 SMNVEV (reference sequence). The DNA of the CDR3 is TGTGCCAGCAGATCTTCCGGGACAGCGAACACCGGGGAGCTGTTTTTT. Its translation: CASRSSGTANTGELFF.

This clone is a singleton in its sample. The chain couples TRBV5-1 to TRBJ2-7; 11 bases are shared with TRBD1. Germline loops: CDR1 SGHRS, CDR2 YFSETQ. The V segment lost 2 bases and the J segment 0 bases; nucleotides outside the gene matches: 4. The CDR3 has 16 amino acids. The CDR3 coding sequence is TGCGCCAGCAGCTTTGAGGGACAGGGGGTCTCCTACGAGCAGTACTTC. Translated, it gives CASSFEGQGVSYEQYF.

V and J are TRBV19 and TRBJ2-5; weak D call: TRBD2 (6 bases). Germline V gene sequence: CDR1 LNHDA, CDR2 SQIVND (reference sequence). The CDR3 is made up of 13 amino acids. V lost 3 bases to trimming and J lost 5 bases, with 10 bases between them. In DNA form, the CDR3 reads TGTGCCAGTAGTATTTCGGGGGTGGAGACCCAGTACTTC. Its protein is CASSISGVETQYF. The entire variable domain, with the rest obtained from reference TRBV19 and TRBJ2-5, is as follows: DGGITQSPKYLFRKEGQNVTLSCEQNLNHDAMYWYRQDPGQGLRLIYYSQIVNDFQKGDIAEGYSVSREKKESFPLTVTSAQKNPTAFYLCASSISGVETQYFGPGTRLLVL.

This chain connects TRBV28 to TRBJ2-1; TRBD2 agrees at 7 bases. CDR1 and CDR2 (germline): MDHEN, SYDVKM. V trimming: 6 bases; J trimming: 0 bases; junction bases outside the gene matches: 2. The CDR3 covers 14 residues. The CDR3 region has the DNA TGTGCCAGCAGCACGGGGGGCTCCTACAATGAGCAGTTCTTC. Its translation is CASSTGGSYNEQFF.

The J gene is TRBJ2-2, the V gene TRBV18; 9 bases map to TRBD2. J lost 2 bases, V lost 1 base, and 14 bases had no gene match. This CDR3 spans 20 amino acids. Germline V gene sequence: CDR1 KGHSH, CDR2 LQKENI. The CDR3 bases are TGTGCCAGCTCACCACGGGCGACTAGCGGATTACGCGGAAACACCGGGGAGCTGTTTTTT. Protein sequence: CASSPRATSGLRGNTGELFF. Looking up the rest from reference TRBV18 and TRBJ2-2 gives the full variable domain: NAGVMQNPRHLVRRRGQEARLRCSPMKGHSHVYWYRQLPEEGLKFMVYLQKENIIDESGMPKERFSAEFPKEGPSILRIQQVVRGDSAAYFCASSPRATSGLRGNTGELFFGEGSRLTVL.

The V call is TRBV6-1, the J call TRBJ1-4; the match to TRBD1 covers 7 bases. The germline V gene has CDR1 MNHNS and CDR2 SASEGT. J gave up 5 bases and V 1 base, and 7 bases lay outside the gene matches. The CDR3 has 16 residues. Here the CDR3 DNA reads TGTGCCAGCAGTGAAGGTCCGGGCAGGGGGAATGAAAAACTGTTTTTT. Translation: CASSEGPGRGNEKLFF.

This chain joins TRBV19 and TRBJ1-1; TRBD1 agrees at 7 bases. This CDR3 has 14 residues. J gave up 3 bases and V 4 bases, and 5 bases lay outside the gene matches. From germline, CDR1 is LNHDA and CDR2 SQIVND (reference sequence). CDR3 sequence (DNA): TGTGCCAGTAGTAGGTGGGACAGCTACACTGAAGCTTTCTTT. It codes for CASSRWDSYTEAFF.

V usage is TRBV6-1 and J usage is TRBJ2-7, with D maybe TRBD2 (6 bases). V was trimmed by 2 bases and J by 6 bases, leaving 17 bases between them. The germline gives CDR1 MNHNS, CDR2 SASEGT. This CDR3 has 15 residues. Here the CDR3 DNA reads TGTGCCAGCAGTGAAAACTCGGAGGGACCCACCGAGCAGTACTTC. The encoded protein is CASSENSEGPTEQYF.

V usage is TRBV7-9 and J usage is TRBJ1-4, with 9 bases lining up with TRBD1. Trimming took 2 bases from V and 5 from J; bases not matched to a gene: 3. Germline CDR1 is SEHNR and CDR2 is FQNEAQ (reference sequence). The CDR3 extends over 15 amino acids. The CDR3 loop is CASSLTGGHNEKLFF. As DNA, the CDR3 is TGTGCCAGCAGCTTAACAGGGGGCCACAATGAAAAACTGTTTTTT.

This clone was seen just once. This rearrangement joins TRBV24-1 to TRBJ1-2; no definite D call. V was cut by 3 bases and J by 4 bases, with 11 bases left in between. Germline CDR1 reads KGHDR; CDR2 reads SFDVKD. The CDR3 length is 14 residues. CDR3 amino acids: CATSDAQEPYGYTF. In DNA form, the CDR3 reads TGTGCCACCAGTGATGCACAAGAACCCTATGGCTACACCTTC.